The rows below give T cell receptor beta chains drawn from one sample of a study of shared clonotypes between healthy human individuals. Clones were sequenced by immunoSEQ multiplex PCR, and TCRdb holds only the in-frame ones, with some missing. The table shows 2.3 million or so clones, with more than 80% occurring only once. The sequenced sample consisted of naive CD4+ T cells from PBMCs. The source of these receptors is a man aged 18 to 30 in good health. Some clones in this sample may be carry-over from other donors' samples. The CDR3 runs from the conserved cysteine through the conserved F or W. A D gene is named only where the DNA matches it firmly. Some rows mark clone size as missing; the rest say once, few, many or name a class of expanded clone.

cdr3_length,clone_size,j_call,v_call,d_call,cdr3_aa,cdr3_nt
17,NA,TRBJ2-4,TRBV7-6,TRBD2,CASSPLWGGIAKNIQYF,TGTGCCAGCAGCCCCCTCTGGGGGGGGATAGCCAAAAACATTCAGTACTTC
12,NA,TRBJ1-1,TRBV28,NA,CASSLWGQGGFF,TGTGCCAGCAGTTTGTGGGGGCAGGGCGGCTTCTTT
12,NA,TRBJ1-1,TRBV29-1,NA,CSVGSRNTEAFF,TGCAGCGTTGGATCCAGGAACACTGAAGCTTTCTTT
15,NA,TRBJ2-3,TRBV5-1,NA,CASSPGRTFTDTQYF,TGCGCCAGCAGCCCCGGACGAACTTTCACAGATACGCAGTATTTT
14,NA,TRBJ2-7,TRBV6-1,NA,CASRERAVGLEQYF,TGTGCCAGCAGGGAGAGAGCGGTAGGTCTCGAGCAGTACTTC
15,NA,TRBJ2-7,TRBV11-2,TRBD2,CASSLGLAGGYEQYF,TGTGCCAGCAGCTTAGGGCTAGCGGGAGGCTACGAGCAGTACTTC
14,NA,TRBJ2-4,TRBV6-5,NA,CASTERGAKNIQYF,TGTGCCAGCACCGAGAGGGGGGCCAAAAACATTCAGTACTTC
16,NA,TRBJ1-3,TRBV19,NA,CASTKGLGISGNTIYF,TGTGCCAGTACCAAAGGACTAGGGATTTCTGGAAACACCATATATTTT
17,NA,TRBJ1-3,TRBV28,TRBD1,CASRYSPGQGFANTIYF,TGTGCCAGCAGGTATTCTCCGGGACAGGGATTTGCAAACACCATATATTTT
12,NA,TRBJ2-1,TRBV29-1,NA,CSVPNPINEQFF,TGCAGCGTTCCGAATCCTATCAATGAGCAGTTCTTC
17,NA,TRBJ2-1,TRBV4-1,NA,CASSQKVGGALGNEQFF,TGCGCCAGCAGCCAGAAGGTGGGAGGAGCCCTCGGGAATGAGCAGTTCTTC
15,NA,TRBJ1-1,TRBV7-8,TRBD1,CASSLVSGTGTEAFF,TGTGCCAGCAGCTTAGTCTCCGGGACAGGGACTGAAGCTTTCTTT
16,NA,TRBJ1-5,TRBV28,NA,CASSLDQGGNNQPQHF,TGTGCCAGCAGTTTAGATCAGGGAGGGAACAATCAGCCCCAGCATTTT
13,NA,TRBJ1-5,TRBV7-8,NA,CASSLVTGRPQHF,TGTGCCAGCAGCCTTGTGACGGGGAGGCCCCAGCATTTT
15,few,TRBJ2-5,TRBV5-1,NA,CASSLARGGLETQYF,TGCGCCAGCAGCTTGGCGCGTGGGGGGCTGGAGACCCAGTACTTC
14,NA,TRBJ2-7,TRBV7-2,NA,CASSRGASSYEQYF,TGTGCCAGCAGCCGGGGTGCGTCTTCCTACGAGCAGTACTTC
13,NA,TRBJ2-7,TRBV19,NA,CASSGAGEYEQYF,TGTGCCAGTAGTGGGGCAGGGGAGTACGAGCAGTACTTC
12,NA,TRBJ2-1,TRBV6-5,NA,CASSYYQGRQFF,TGTGCCAGCAGTTACTATCAGGGGCGGCAGTTCTTC
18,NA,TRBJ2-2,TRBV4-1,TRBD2,CASNPHPSGRAITGELFF,TGCGCCAGCAACCCCCACCCTAGCGGGAGGGCCATCACCGGGGAGCTGTTTTTT
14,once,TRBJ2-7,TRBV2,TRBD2,CASSDLAGESAQYF,TGTGCCAGCAGTGACCTGGCGGGAGAGAGCGCGCAGTACTTC
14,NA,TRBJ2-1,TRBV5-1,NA,CASSLGAGLSEQFF,TGCGCCAGCAGCTTGGGTGCAGGCCTGTCCGAGCAGTTCTTC
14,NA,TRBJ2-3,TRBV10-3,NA,CASKGWEGTDTQYF,TGTGCCAGCAAGGGGTGGGAAGGCACAGATACGCAGTATTTT
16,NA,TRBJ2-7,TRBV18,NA,CASSLSIWAGDGEQYF,TGTGCCAGCTCACTGTCGATCTGGGCAGGCGATGGCGAGCAGTACTTC
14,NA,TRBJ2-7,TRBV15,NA,CATSRDQWAYEQYF,TGTGCCACCAGCAGAGATCAGTGGGCCTACGAGCAGTACTTC
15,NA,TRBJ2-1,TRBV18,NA,CASSPGKISYNEQFF,TGTGCCAGCTCACCAGGAAAGATCTCCTACAATGAGCAGTTCTTC
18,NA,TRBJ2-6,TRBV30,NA,CAWSVRGLRISGANVLTF,TGTGCCTGGAGTGTACGGGGACTGAGAATCTCTGGGGCCAACGTCCTGACTTTC
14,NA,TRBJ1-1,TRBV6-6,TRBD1,CASSYSGQAGGAFF,TGTGCCAGCAGTTACTCAGGACAGGCCGGGGGAGCTTTCTTT
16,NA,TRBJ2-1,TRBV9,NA,CASSVLSGSSYNEQFF,TGTGCCAGCAGCGTACTTAGCGGAAGCTCCTACAATGAGCAGTTCTTC
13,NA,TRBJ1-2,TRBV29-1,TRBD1,CSVSGQGVYGYTF,TGCAGCGTCTCCGGACAGGGAGTCTATGGCTACACCTTC
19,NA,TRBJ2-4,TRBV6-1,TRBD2,CASSEQGSGSHRAKNIQYF,TGTGCCAGCAGTGAACAGGGTAGCGGGAGCCATAGAGCCAAAAACATTCAGTACTTC
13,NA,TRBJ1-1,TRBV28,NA,CASSSAENTEAFF,TGTGCCAGCAGTTCTGCGGAGAACACTGAAGCTTTCTTT
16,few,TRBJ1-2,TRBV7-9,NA,CASSLALPGSSYGYTF,TGTGCCAGCAGCTTAGCGCTTCCAGGGTCGAGCTATGGCTACACCTTC
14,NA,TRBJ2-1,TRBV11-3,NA,CASSLAAWAGEQFF,TGTGCCAGCAGCTTAGCGGCCTGGGCCGGTGAGCAGTTCTTC
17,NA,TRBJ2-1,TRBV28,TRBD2,CATQTLLAGGPRNEQFF,TGTGCCACCCAAACCCTACTAGCGGGCGGGCCCCGCAATGAGCAGTTCTTC
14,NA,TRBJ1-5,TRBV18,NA,CASSPRGVGQPQHF,TGTGCCAGCTCACCAAGGGGGGTCGGGCAGCCCCAGCATTTT
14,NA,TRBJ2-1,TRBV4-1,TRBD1,CASSQPTGINEQFF,TGCGCCAGCAGCCAACCGACAGGGATCAATGAGCAGTTCTTC
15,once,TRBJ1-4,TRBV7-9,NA,CASQARVLSNEKLFF,TGTGCCAGCCAGGCTAGGGTCCTTTCTAATGAAAAACTGTTTTTT
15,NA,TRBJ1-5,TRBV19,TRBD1,CASSPTGVSNQPQHF,TGTGCCAGTAGCCCCACAGGGGTTAGCAATCAGCCCCAGCATTTT
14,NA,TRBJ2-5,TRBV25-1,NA,CASSDAGRQETQYF,TGTGCCAGCAGTGATGCGGGGCGCCAAGAGACCCAGTACTTC
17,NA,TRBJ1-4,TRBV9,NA,CASSVLGLGGPNEKLFF,TGTGCCAGCAGCGTGTTAGGCCTGGGGGGTCCTAATGAAAAACTGTTTTTT
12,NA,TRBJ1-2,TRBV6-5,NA,CASTSGRQGYTF,TGTGCCAGCACCTCAGGGCGCCAGGGCTACACCTTC
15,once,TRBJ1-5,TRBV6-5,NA,CASSYVGGGNQPQHF,TGTGCCAGCAGTTATGTAGGGGGTGGCAATCAGCCCCAGCATTTT
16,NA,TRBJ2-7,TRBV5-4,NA,CASSNPNGQNSYEQYF,TGTGCCAGCAGCAACCCCAACGGACAGAACTCCTACGAGCAGTACTTC
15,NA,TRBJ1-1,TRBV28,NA,CASNPLGGRRPEAFF,TGTGCCAGCAATCCCTTGGGGGGAAGACGGCCTGAAGCTTTCTTT
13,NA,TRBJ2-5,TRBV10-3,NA,CAISEIGGRTQYF,TGTGCCATCAGTGAGATCGGCGGTCGGACCCAGTACTTC
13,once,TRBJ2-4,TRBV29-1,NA,CSVELVAANIQYF,TGCAGCGTTGAGTTGGTAGCAGCAAACATTCAGTACTTC
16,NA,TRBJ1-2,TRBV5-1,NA,CASSFSQLTGIYGYTF,TGCGCCAGCAGCTTTTCTCAATTAACAGGGATCTATGGCTACACCTTC
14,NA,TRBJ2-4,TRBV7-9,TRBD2,CASSYTGTSGIQYF,TGTGCCAGCAGCTATACCGGGACTAGCGGTATTCAGTACTTC
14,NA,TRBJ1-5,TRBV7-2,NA,CASSPTGMGEPQHF,TGTGCCAGCAGCCCTACAGGAATGGGGGAGCCCCAGCATTTT
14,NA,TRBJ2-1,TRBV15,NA,CASGREDYYNEQFF,TGTGCGAGCGGCAGGGAGGATTACTACAATGAGCAGTTCTTC
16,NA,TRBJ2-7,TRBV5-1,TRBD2,CASSSGLAGIIYEQYF,TGCGCCAGCAGCTCGGGACTAGCGGGAATCATCTACGAGCAGTACTTC